The text below deals with one T cell receptor (beta chain). Its antigen is unknown. The CDR3 has 14 amino acids. The V gene's germline CDR1 is SGHRS and CDR2 YFSETQ. These data are taken from a study of monozygotic twins with inflammatory bowel disease. Broader study findings: Researchers reported no repertoire similarity difference between concordant and discordant twins, possibly from limited power. What may have added variability to patient repertoires is that immunosuppressive treatments differed.

TCRdb reprocessed the 5' RACE reads and stores each CDR3 protein as one record, lacking DNA. This table lists over 110,000 distinct CDR3 sequences. After skipping T cell sorting, the authors isolated total RNA from whole blood. Material for sequencing was blood. This TCR came from a human donor with ulcerative colitis or Crohn's disease, or a healthy co-twin of an affected twin (not recorded which). V usage is TRBV5-1 and J usage is TRBJ2-2; TCRdb reports TRBD1, a call that lacks DNA to check it against. CDR3 amino acids: CASGGQSNTGELFF.